The 14 T cell receptor beta chains below all came from one sample that was sequenced in a study of cytomegalovirus exposure and HLA in healthy donors. PCR was performed using 60 Vbeta and 13 Jbeta primers. Clones were read by immunoSEQ multiplex PCR, and TCRdb kept only the in-frame ones, dropping some. The sample totals around 150,000 clones. Specimen: PBMCs. These receptors originate from a woman in her sixties in good health and CMV-seronegative.

The rearrangement uses TRBV27 and TRBJ1-2; D perhaps matches TRBD1 (5 bases). Trimming removed 5 bases at V and 6 bases at J, with 16 bases between. This CDR3 contains 14 residues. Germline assignment: CDR1 MNHEY and CDR2 SMNVEV (reference sequence). In DNA, the CDR3 is TGTGCCAGCAGTACCTCTTCCGACAGCAATGGCTACACCTTC. Residues: CASSTSSDSNGYTF.

The gene calls are TRBV13 and TRBJ2-1, with D hard to call. Germline loops: CDR1 PRHDT, CDR2 FYEKMQ (reference sequence). V was cut by 1 base and J by 7 bases, with 8 bases left in between. The CDR3 covers 13 residues. The chain's CDR3 is CASSLETVNEQFF. The CDR3 DNA reads as TGTGCCAGCAGCTTAGAAACGGTAAATGAGCAGTTCTTC.

This chain uses TRBV5-1 with TRBJ2-7; 10 bases agree with TRBD1. The ends lost 2 bases at V and 6 bases at J; junction bases unmatched: 5. From germline, CDR1 is SGHRS and CDR2 YFSETQ. The CDR3 is made up of 14 amino acids. The CDR3 spells CASSFRDRGSEQYF. In DNA, the CDR3 is TGCGCCAGCAGCTTCCGGGACAGGGGTAGCGAGCAGTACTTC.

V usage is TRBV11-1 and J usage is TRBJ1-1, with 8 bases fitting TRBD1. This CDR3 is 14 amino acids long. V lost 1 base and J lost 5; bases outside the gene matches: 3. Germline V lookup: CDR1 SGHAT, CDR2 FQDESV (reference sequence). The CDR3 nucleotides are TGTGCCAGCAGCTTAGTACAGGGGGGGACTGAAGCTTTCTTT. This translates into CASSLVQGGTEAFF.

The chain combines TRBV6-5 with TRBJ1-1, with D unresolved. Germline V CDR1 and CDR2: MNHEY, SVGAGI. The CDR3 contains 13 residues. V was shortened by 0 bases and J by 4 bases, with 6 bases between the two germline ends. CDR3 sequence (DNA): TGTGCCAGCAGTTACTCGGCCCGCACTGAAGCTTTCTTT. Amino acid sequence: CASSYSARTEAFF.

The rearrangement links TRBV5-4 to TRBJ1-4; no reliable D call. This CDR3 comprises 14 residues. Germline V gene data show CDR1 as SGHNT and CDR2 as YYREEE (reference sequence). The V gene lost 0 bases and the J gene lost 0 bases, with 3 bases spanning the gap. Written as DNA, the CDR3 is TGTGCCAGCAGCTTGGCTGCAACTAATGAAAAACTGTTTTTT. This codes for CASSLAATNEKLFF.

The chain carries TRBV5-1 and TRBJ2-3; 7 bases map to TRBD2. V was pared by 4 bases and J by 3 bases, with 8 bases of the junction left unmatched. The germline gives CDR1 SGHRS, CDR2 YFSETQ. The CDR3 consists of 15 residues. The CDR3, as DNA: TGCGCCAGCAGCGAGATAGCGGGCGATACAGATACGCAGTATTTT. It yields the protein CASSEIAGDTDTQYF.

The rearrangement links TRBV19 to TRBJ1-1; TRBD1 matches 8 bases. V was pared by 1 base and J by 1 base, with 5 bases of the junction left unmatched. This CDR3 has 16 residues. Germline V gene data show CDR1 as LNHDA and CDR2 as SQIVND (reference sequence). DNA for the CDR3: TGTGCCAGTAGTATAGGTTGGGACAGGCAGAACACTGAAGCTTTCTTT. Amino acid sequence: CASSIGWDRQNTEAFF.

This chain links TRBV10-1 with TRBJ1-3; 7 bases match TRBD1. This CDR3 comprises 15 residues. The V gene's germline CDR1 is WNHNN and CDR2 SYGVQD (reference sequence). V shed 10 bases and J 0 bases; nucleotides not matched to a gene: 9. Written as DNA, the CDR3 is TGCGCCACATTGACAGGGCCCGTCTCTGGAAACACCATATATTTT. Its translation is CATLTGPVSGNTIYF.

Notes on this clone: Other nucleotide sequences from this sample produce the same CDR3. J is TRBJ1-1 and V is TRBV7-3; possibly TRBD1 for D (6 bases). The CDR3 length is 14 residues. CDR1 SGHTA and CDR2 FQGTGA come from the germline V gene. V was trimmed by 0 bases and J by 3 bases, leaving 8 bases between them. Written as DNA, the CDR3 is TGTGCCAGCAGCTTAACAGGGGGAGACACTGAAGCTTTCTTT. Translating it yields CASSLTGGDTEAFF.

The chain's CDR3 is CASSSGGGYTEAFF. The CDR3 region has the DNA TGCGCCAGCAGCTCAGGGGGCGGCTACACTGAAGCTTTCTTT. This rearrangement joins TRBV5-1 to TRBJ1-1; 8 bases match TRBD1. The CDR3 length is 14 residues. From germline, CDR1 is SGHRS and CDR2 YFSETQ. V dropped 3 bases and J dropped 3; count of bases not matched to a gene: 4.

The chain couples TRBV19 to TRBJ1-6; 9 nucleotides align to TRBD1. The germline gives CDR1 LNHDA, CDR2 SQIVND (reference sequence). The trim removed 5 bases at V and 12 bases at J, leaving 8 bases unmatched. The CDR3 has 14 residues. The CDR3, as DNA: TGTGCCAGTAGTGTGGGGGGACAGGGAGGACCCCTCCACTTT. It yields the protein CASSVGGQGGPLHF.

V gene TRBV27 combines with J gene TRBJ2-7; 7 nucleotides match TRBD1. The CDR3 runs 14 residues. Trimming cost V 7 bases and J 2 bases; bases outside gene matches: 8. CDR1 is MNHEY, CDR2 SMNVEV, per germline (reference sequence). The CDR3 reads CASTSVGGPYEQYF. The CDR3 DNA reads TGTGCCAGCACCTCTGTAGGGGGCCCCTACGAGCAGTACTTC.

This chain connects TRBV7-8 to TRBJ1-2, with D hard to call. This CDR3 comprises 14 residues. Looked up from germline, CDR1 is SGHVS and CDR2 is FQNEAQ. Trimming left V 4 bases short and J 8 bases short, with 17 bases between. CDR3 sequence: CASSSRIVEGGYTF. For the CDR3, the DNA is TGTGCCAGCAGCTCCCGAATCGTAGAGGGCGGCTACACCTTC.